The 25 T cell receptor beta chains given below trace back to one sample, sequenced in a study of identical twins. TCRdb re-called the 5' RACE reads through MiXCR, storing one row per CDR3 protein. The sample contains fewer than 350,000 distinct CDR3 sequences, more than 6.5% of which appear only once. These same data were also listed under a study on yellow fever vaccine responses in identical twins.

Specimen: memory (CD45RO+) T cells sorted from blood. These TCRs come from a woman younger than 35 in good health.

The rearrangement joins TRBV6-1 to TRBJ2-7, with 12 bases that match TRBD2. CDR1 and CDR2 from the germline V gene are MNHNS and SASEGT. This CDR3 region has 15 residues. The V gene end was trimmed by 3 bases and the J gene end by 5 bases; junction bases not matched to a gene: 5. CDR3 amino acids: CASSDLAGGPHEQYF. The CDR3 coding sequence is TGTGCCAGCAGTGACCTAGCGGGAGGGCCCCACGAGCAGTACTTC.

In DNA, the CDR3 is TGCGCCAGCAGCCCGGGACAAAACTCTGGGGCCAACGTCCTGACTTTC. This translates into CASSPGQNSGANVLTF. The genes are TRBV5-1 and TRBJ2-6, with D possibly being TRBD1 (6 bases). The CDR3 runs to 16 residues. Trimming shortened V by 4 bases and J by 0 bases, and 11 bases separated the two germline ends. Germline V gene sequence: CDR1 SGHRS, CDR2 YFSETQ.

This clonotype was picked up many times. The chain is built from TRBV5-1 and TRBJ1-5; 7 nucleotides line up with TRBD1. J was trimmed by 3 bases and V by 5 bases; bases with no gene match: 5. CDR1 and CDR2 from the germline V gene are SGHRS and YFSETQ. This CDR3 is 14 amino acids long. The CDR3 DNA reads TGCGCCAGCAGTCCGGGACAGAACAATCAGCCCCAGCATTTT. It encodes CASSPGQNNQPQHF.

This clonotype was observed at least ten times. The rearrangement links TRBV6-5 to TRBJ1-3, with D uncertain. V was pared by 3 bases and J by 4 bases, with 10 bases between. Germline values: CDR1 MNHEY, CDR2 SVGAGI. The CDR3 has 14 amino acids. The CDR3 DNA reads as TGTGCCAGCAGTTATCAAAATGGAGGAAACACCATATATTTT. It yields the protein CASSYQNGGNTIYF.

This clonotype was counted a few times. The V gene is TRBV6-5, the J gene TRBJ2-1, with 9 bases matching TRBD2. The V gene's germline CDR1 is MNHEY and CDR2 SVGAGI. The V gene end was trimmed by 2 bases and the J gene end by 2 bases; junction bases not matched to a gene: 4. The CDR3 totals 16 residues. CDR3 DNA: TGTGCCAGCAGTTACGAAGGCGGGGGGGCCTACAATGAGCAGTTCTTC. Translated, it gives CASSYEGGGAYNEQFF.

This clonotype occurred many times. The V call is TRBV20-1, the J call TRBJ2-3, with D possibly TRBD1 on 6 matching bases. Trimming removed 6 bases at V and 0 bases at J, with 16 bases between. Germline V gene lookup returns CDR1 DFQATT and CDR2 SNEGSKA (reference sequence). CDR3 length: 15 residues. Here the CDR3 DNA reads TGCAGTGCCGACGGACAGCCTGCTAGCACAGATACGCAGTATTTT. It translates to CSADGQPASTDTQYF.

This clonotype was counted ten times or more. CDR3 amino acids: CASSLRRDRAGNTIYF. As DNA, the CDR3 is TGCGCCAGCAGCCTCCGACGCGACAGGGCTGGAAACACCATATATTTT. This chain joins TRBV4-1 and TRBJ1-3, with 7 bases identical to TRBD1. With V trimmed by 4 bases and J by 2 bases, 8 bases remained unmatched. The CDR3 sequence is 16 residues long. Germline lookup yields CDR1 MGHRA and CDR2 YSYEKL.

This clonotype was picked up a small number of times. This chain uses TRBV7-8 with TRBJ2-3, with D uncertain. The ends were cut back, 4 bases at V and 2 bases at J, with 16 bases in the middle. The germline V gene encodes CDR1 SGHVS and CDR2 FQNEAQ. This CDR3 has 16 amino acids. CDR3 nucleotides: TGTGCCAGCAGCTCCTGGCAGGTGATGAACACAGATACGCAGTATTTT. Protein product: CASSSWQVMNTDTQYF. The full variable domain, its missing parts supplied by reference TRBV7-8 and TRBJ2-3, is GAGVSQSPRYKVAKRGQDVALRCDPISGHVSLFWYQQALGQGPEFLTYFQNEAQLDKSGLPSDRFFAERPEGSVSTLKIQRTQQEDSAVYLCASSSWQVMNTDTQYFGPGTRLTVL.

The rearrangement uses TRBV13 and TRBJ2-5; 7 bases fit TRBD2. Germline V gene lookup returns CDR1 PRHDT and CDR2 FYEKMQ (reference sequence). This CDR3 has 15 residues. V shed 5 bases and J 5 bases; nucleotides not matched to a gene: 11. For the CDR3, the DNA is TGTGCCAGCAGCCCCCTTAGAGGGGAGGGGGAGACCCAGTACTTC. Its translation is CASSPLRGEGETQYF.

This clonotype has only a few counts. The chain carries TRBV20-1 and TRBJ2-3; the D call may be TRBD1 or TRBD2 (6 bases each). The germline V gene has CDR1 DFQATT and CDR2 SNEGSKA (reference sequence). The CDR3 covers 14 residues. The V gene lost 3 bases and the J gene lost 6 bases, with 16 bases spanning the gap. This chain's CDR3 is CSARRQAGTDTQYF. The CDR3 bases are TGCAGTGCTAGGAGACAGGCGGGGACGGATACGCAGTATTTT.

In DNA, the CDR3 is TGCGCCAGCAGGCTGGTAGCGGGAGGTACAGATACGCAGTATTTT. Its translation is CASRLVAGGTDTQYF. This chain uses TRBV10-2 with TRBJ2-3, with 10 bases fitting TRBD2. Germline values: CDR1 WSHSY, CDR2 SAAADI. This CDR3 contains 15 residues. Trimming took 6 bases from V and 3 from J; bases not matched to a gene: 6.

The CDR3 region is CASSPTPGAGAFF. In DNA, the CDR3 is TGTGCCAGCAGCCCTACCCCAGGGGCAGGAGCTTTCTTT. This chain uses TRBV3-1 with TRBJ1-1; D perhaps matches TRBD1 (6 bases). The V gene lost 4 bases and the J gene lost 10 bases, with 16 bases spanning the gap. Germline CDR1 is LGHDT and CDR2 is YNNKEL (reference sequence). The CDR3 spans 13 residues.

This clonotype was detected many times. The J gene is TRBJ1-3, the V gene TRBV3-1, with unresolved D. The CDR3 loop spans 13 amino acids. The V and J ends lost 3 bases and 0 bases respectively, with 3 bases between them. Germline CDR1 reads LGHDT; CDR2 reads YNNKEL (reference sequence). CDR3 sequence reads: CASSQTSGNTIYF. As DNA, the CDR3 is TGTGCCAGCAGCCAGACCTCTGGAAACACCATATATTTT.

This clonotype was seen more than once but under ten times. The V gene is TRBV7-3, the J gene TRBJ2-3, with 13 bases matching TRBD2. V was pared by 5 bases and J by 0 bases, with 14 bases of the junction left unmatched. The CDR3 is made up of 20 amino acids. Per germline, CDR1 SGHTA and CDR2 FQGTGA. CDR3 nucleotide sequence: TGTGCCAGCAGCCGAACGTCACTAGCGGGGGGGCCTACTAGCACAGATACGCAGTATTTT. Protein product: CASSRTSLAGGPTSTDTQYF.

This clonotype has just a few counts. For the CDR3, the DNA is TGTGCCACCACCACCGGGACTAGCGGGTACAATGAGCAGTTCTTC. Residues: CATTTGTSGYNEQFF. The chain employs TRBV15 and TRBJ2-1; 12 positions match TRBD2. The CDR3 totals 15 residues. The V segment lost 7 bases and the J segment 4 bases; nucleotides outside the gene matches: 5. Germline values: CDR1 LNHNV, CDR2 YYDKDF (reference sequence). Filled out from reference TRBV15 and TRBJ2-1, the complete variable domain reads DAMVIQNPRYQVTQFGKPVTLSCSQTLNHNVMYWYQQKSSQAPKLLFHYYDKDFNNEADTPDNFQSRRPNTSFCFLDIRSPGLGDTAMYLCATTTGTSGYNEQFFGPGTRLTVL.

This clonotype was observed at least ten times. The chain uses TRBV7-2 and TRBJ1-1; 7 bases agree with TRBD1. J was trimmed by 6 bases and V by 3 bases; bases with no gene match: 13. This CDR3 comprises 16 residues. Germline V gives CDR1 SGHTA, CDR2 FQGNSA. DNA of the CDR3: TGTGCCAGCAGCTTCCGGGGCAGGGGGTTAAAAGCTGAAGCTTTCTTT. Translation gives CASSFRGRGLKAEAFF.

This clonotype appeared a few times. V and J are TRBV20-1 and TRBJ2-2; 8 nucleotides match TRBD2. CDR3 length: 14 amino acids. The germline CDR1 and CDR2 sequences are DFQATT and SNEGSKA (reference sequence). V trimming: 1 base; J trimming: 9 bases; junction bases outside the gene matches: 7. CDR3 sequence reads: CSARASGPFRELFF. CDR3 sequence (DNA): TGCAGTGCTAGAGCTAGCGGGCCCTTCCGGGAGCTGTTTTTT.

Many counts were recorded for this clonotype. The CDR3: CASSQGQGLAGELFF. DNA for the CDR3: TGCGCCAGCAGCCAAGGACAGGGGCTAGCCGGGGAGCTGTTTTTT. This chain connects TRBV4-1 to TRBJ2-2, with 8 bases lining up with TRBD1. CDR1 MGHRA and CDR2 YSYEKL come from the germline V gene. V trimming: 1 base; J trimming: 6 bases; junction bases outside the gene matches: 4. The CDR3 loop spans 15 amino acids.

This clonotype occurred many times. The V and J genes are TRBV7-8 and TRBJ1-4; D is perhaps TRBD1 (6 bases). Germline V CDR1 and CDR2: SGHVS, FQNEAQ. The CDR3 runs 14 residues. V gave up 5 bases and J gave up 3 bases, with 10 bases separating them. Written as DNA, the CDR3 is TGTGCCAGCAGCGAAACAGGGCCTAATGAAAAACTGTTTTTT. Translating it yields CASSETGPNEKLFF.

This clonotype was seen at least ten times. The V gene is TRBV29-1, the J gene TRBJ2-3; 7 bases are shared with TRBD2. V gave up 6 bases and J gave up 0 bases; unmatched junction bases: 3. The germline gives CDR1 SQVTM, CDR2 ANQGSEA. The CDR3 runs to 13 residues. CDR3 in amino acids: CSVTAGSTDTQYF. The CDR3 DNA follows: TGCAGCGTCACAGCGGGGAGCACAGATACGCAGTATTTT.

This clonotype came up many times. The chain combines TRBV12-3 or TRBV12-4 with TRBJ2-3; D gene unclear. Trimming left V 3 bases short and J 0 bases short, with 13 bases between. The CDR3 spans 16 residues. In nucleotides, the CDR3 is TGTGCCAGCAGTTTTCCGGCAGCCGGGAGCACAGATACGCAGTATTTT. Amino acids: CASSFPAAGSTDTQYF.

V is TRBV28 and J is TRBJ2-2, with D unclear. This CDR3 region has 14 residues. Trimming stripped 4 bases from V and 9 bases from J, with 15 bases between. Germline CDR1 MDHEN, CDR2 SYDVKM. This CDR3 reads CASSSNWQARELFF. The CDR3 region has the DNA TGTGCCAGCAGTTCCAACTGGCAGGCTAGGGAGCTGTTTTTT.

The V and J genes are TRBV5-1 and TRBJ2-7, with D perhaps matching TRBD2 (6 bases). Germline CDR1 reads SGHRS; CDR2 reads YFSETQ. This CDR3 is 14 amino acids long. The V and J ends lost 4 bases and 5 bases respectively, with 16 bases between them. The CDR3 nucleotides read TGCGCCAGCAGCGCCACCCTTAGCGGCCACGAGCAGTACTTC. It encodes CASSATLSGHEQYF. The whole variable domain, filled in from reference TRBV5-1 and TRBJ2-7, reads KAGVTQTPRYLIKTRGQQVTLSCSPISGHRSVSWYQQTPGQGLQFLFEYFSETQRNKGNFPGRFSGRQFSNSRSEMNVSTLELGDSALYLCASSATLSGHEQYFGPGTRLTVT.

This clonotype appeared many times. This chain connects TRBV5-1 to TRBJ2-5, with 7 bases lining up with TRBD2. Germline V lookup: CDR1 SGHRS, CDR2 YFSETQ. Trimming removed 4 bases from V and 1 base from J; junction bases left unmatched: 4. This CDR3 contains 14 residues. This chain's CDR3 is CASSHTSAQETQYF. The CDR3 coding sequence is TGCGCCAGCAGCCATACTAGCGCCCAAGAGACCCAGTACTTC.

This clonotype showed up many times. No DNA is shown, since the ends of the CDR3 on it are uncertain; the CDR3 is the one TCRdb lists. The chain couples TRBV12-3 or TRBV12-4 to TRBJ2-1; the DNA was not used to check the table's D call, TRBD1. The CDR3 comprises 14 residues, both ends counted. The CDR3: CASSSSTGLDEQFF.